This T cell receptor (beta chain) was sequenced in a study of OX40 agonist ivuxolimab in advanced cancers. Turning to the study itself: Partial responses occurred in Three dose-escalation patients, one with hepatocellular carcinoma and two with cutaneous melanoma.

On this clone itself: Its specificity is not known.

Findings of the study overall: More expanded clones were seen, on average, in CD8+ T cells than in CD4+.

Assay used: immunoSEQ multiplex PCR; TCRdb lists only in-frame clones, some missing. Here the sample spans 40,000 to 45,000 clones, approximately 90% being singletons. This clonotype was obtained from an adult with an advanced solid tumor such as melanoma, head and neck, liver or kidney cancer. The source material was CD4+ or CD8+ T cells sorted from blood, sampled in a trial of the OX40 agonist ivuxolimab.

CDR3 nucleotides: TGTGCCAGCAGCAAAGGAGTCAAGGGTCTGGCAGCTAGTATACCCTACGAGCAGTACTTC. It yields the protein CASSKGVKGLAASIPYEQYF. The chain carries TRBV21-1 and TRBJ2-7. TRBV21-1 is described as a pseudogene. The length of the CDR3 is 20 residues.